This TCR beta chain was identified during a study of cytomegalovirus exposure and HLA in healthy donors. This clone turned up a few times. PCR involved 60 Vbeta and 13 Jbeta primers. Produced via immunoSEQ multiplex PCR; TCRdb's table is partial and in-frame only. The table lists around 100,000 clones, 60% to 85% of them singletons. The V segment lost 8 bases and the J segment 2 bases; nucleotides outside the gene matches: 5. The CDR3 consists of 14 residues. CDR1 and CDR2 from the germline V gene are MNHNY and SVGAGI (reference sequence). Material for sequencing was PBMCs. The V gene is TRBV6-6, the J gene TRBJ2-7; TRBD2 matches 11 bases. The origin of this receptor is a woman younger than 35 in good health and CMV-seropositive. CDR3 sequence (DNA): TGTGCCAGCCTTACTAGCGGGAGAACCTACGAGCAGTACTTC. Protein product: CASLTSGRTYEQYF.